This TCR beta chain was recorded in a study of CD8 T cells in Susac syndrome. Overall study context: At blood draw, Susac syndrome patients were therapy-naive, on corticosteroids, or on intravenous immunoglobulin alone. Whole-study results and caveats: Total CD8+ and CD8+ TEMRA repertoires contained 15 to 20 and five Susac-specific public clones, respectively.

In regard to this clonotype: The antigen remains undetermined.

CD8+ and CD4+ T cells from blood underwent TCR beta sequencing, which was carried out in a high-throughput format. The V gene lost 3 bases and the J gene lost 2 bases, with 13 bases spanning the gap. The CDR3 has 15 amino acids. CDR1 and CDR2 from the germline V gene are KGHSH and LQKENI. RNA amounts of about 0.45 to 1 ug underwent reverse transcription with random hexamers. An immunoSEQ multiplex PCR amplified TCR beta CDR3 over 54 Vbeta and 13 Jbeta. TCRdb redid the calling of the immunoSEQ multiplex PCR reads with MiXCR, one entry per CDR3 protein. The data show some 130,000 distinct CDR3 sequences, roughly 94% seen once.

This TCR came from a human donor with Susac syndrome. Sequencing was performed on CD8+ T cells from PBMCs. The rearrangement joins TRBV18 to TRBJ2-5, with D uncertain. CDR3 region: CASSPPLAPQETQYF. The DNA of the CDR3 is TGTGCCAGCTCACCCCCCCTGGCACCACAAGAGACCCAGTACTTC. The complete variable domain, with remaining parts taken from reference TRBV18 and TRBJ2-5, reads NAGVMQNPRHLVRRRGQEARLRCSPMKGHSHVYWYRQLPEEGLKFMVYLQKENIIDESGMPKERFSAEFPKEGPSILRIQQVVRGDSAAYFCASSPPLAPQETQYFGPGTRLLVL.